The 13 T cell receptor beta chains listed next were all sequenced from one sample in a study of T cells in Graves' hyperthyroidism and ophthalmopathy. The TCR beta CDR3 regions underwent amplification using RNA transcripts as the source. First-round RT-PCR with HTBI primers amplified the TCR CDR3 region. One entry per CDR3 protein results from TCRdb running MiXCR on the multiplex PCR reads. Here the sample spans approximately 400,000 distinct CDR3 sequences, approximately 15% being singletons. Sample: blood. These receptors originate from a woman in her late teens or twenties with Graves' hyperthyroidism.

This clonotype has at least ten counts. CDR3 sequence reads: CASSVRGDQPQHF. The CDR3 DNA reads TGTGCCAGCAGCGTGAGAGGGGATCAGCCCCAGCATTTT. This sequence joins TRBV12-3 or TRBV12-4 and TRBJ1-5; D is possibly TRBD1 (5 bases). Trimming removed 6 bases at V and 5 bases at J, with 11 bases between. CDR3 size: 13 residues.

The rearrangement uses TRBV6-1 and TRBJ1-5, with 9 bases matching TRBD1. There are 14 residues in the CDR3. With V trimmed by 6 bases and J by 6 bases, 6 bases remained unmatched. CDR1 and CDR2 (germline): MNHNS, SASEGT. The CDR3 DNA reads TGTGCCAGCAGCCGGGGGACAGGGAGTCAGCCCCAGCATTTT. It translates to CASSRGTGSQPQHF.

This clonotype was recorded at least ten times. V and J are TRBV6-1 and TRBJ2-1; D gene unclear. The CDR3 sequence is 13 residues long. Germline V gene sequence: CDR1 MNHNS, CDR2 SASEGT. Trimming took 6 bases from V and 7 from J, leaving 13 bases between them. The CDR3 is CASRQHGANEQFF. The CDR3 coding sequence is TGTGCCAGCAGGCAACATGGCGCAAATGAGCAGTTCTTC.

The chain uses TRBV12-3 or TRBV12-4 and TRBJ2-3, with 8 positions matching TRBD2. CDR3 length: 16 amino acids. Germline trimming cut 6 bases from V and 3 bases from J; bases unmatched to any gene: 11. CDR3 sequence reads: CASSRTSPEGTDTQYF. CDR3 nucleotide sequence: TGTGCCAGCAGCCGGACTAGCCCGGAGGGTACAGATACGCAGTATTTT.

This clonotype has only a few counts. V gene TRBV15 combines with J gene TRBJ2-2, with 9 bases aligning to TRBD1. Germline loops: CDR1 LNHNV, CDR2 YYDKDF (reference sequence). V dropped 9 bases and J dropped 1; count of bases not matched to a gene: 0. The CDR3 runs to 13 residues. The CDR3 protein is CATDRGNTGELFF. DNA for the CDR3: TGTGCCACGGACAGGGGGAACACCGGGGAGCTGTTTTTT.

The table lists this clonotype with many counts. This chain uses TRBV20-1 with TRBJ1-1; D gene uncertain. The germline V gene has CDR1 DFQATT and CDR2 SNEGSKA (reference sequence). With 0 bases removed from V and 0 bases from J, the gap between germline ends came to 8 bases. This CDR3 spans 14 amino acids. The CDR3 loop reads CSARDGEVNTEAFF. Here the CDR3 DNA reads TGCAGTGCTAGAGATGGTGAGGTGAACACTGAAGCTTTCTTT.

This clonotype appeared a few times. This chain links TRBV28 with TRBJ1-2; D is possibly TRBD1 (6 bases). Germline V gives CDR1 MDHEN, CDR2 SYDVKM. Deletions cut 7 bases from V and 0 bases from J, with 12 bases between. The CDR3 consists of 14 residues. The CDR3 region has the DNA TGTGCCAGCATAGGCAGGGGCGCTAACTATGGCTACACCTTC. Translating gives CASIGRGANYGYTF.

This clonotype was detected ten times or more. CDR3 DNA sequence: TGTGCCAGCAGAAGGGGCCAGTTCACAGATACGCAGTATTTT. It codes for CASRRGQFTDTQYF. This chain joins TRBV2 and TRBJ2-3; a possible D gene is TRBD1 (5 bases). Trimming pared 6 bases from V and 2 bases from J, leaving 12 bases between. Germline-derived CDR1 and CDR2 are SNHLY and FYNNEI. This CDR3 is built from 14 residues.

Ten or more counts support this clonotype. The CDR3 protein is CAISEENSYEQYF. CDR3 nucleotides: TGTGCCATCAGTGAAGAGAACTCCTACGAGCAGTACTTC. V and J are TRBV10-3 and TRBJ2-7; D is undetermined. Between the trimmed V and J ends, which lost 3 bases and 0 bases, there was a span of 6 bases. CDR1 is ENHRY and CDR2 is SYGVKD in the germline V gene. CDR3 length: 13 residues.

This clonotype was counted ten times or more. This chain joins TRBV7-2 and TRBJ2-2, with 7 bases aligning to TRBD1. J gave up 4 bases and V 0 bases, and 5 bases lay outside the gene matches. This CDR3 is 16 amino acids long. Germline CDR1 reads SGHTA; CDR2 reads FQGNSA. The CDR3 region has the DNA TGTGCCAGCAGCTTAGCCAGACAGGGCCCCACCGGGGAGCTGTTTTTT. Its translation: CASSLARQGPTGELFF.

This clonotype was counted only a few times. The chain employs TRBV12-3 or TRBV12-4 and TRBJ1-1, with D perhaps matching TRBD1 (6 bases). The CDR3 consists of 13 residues. V was clipped by 7 bases and J by 6 bases, with 15 bases between them. CDR3 sequence (DNA): TGTGCCAGCATCAGAGGGGGAGGAGCTGAAGCTTTCTTT. Protein product: CASIRGGGAEAFF.

In its sample, this clonotype was seen many times. The chain links TRBV7-9 to TRBJ2-7; 7 nucleotides align to TRBD1. V dropped 1 base and J dropped 4; count of bases not matched to a gene: 4. Germline V gene sequence: CDR1 SEHNR, CDR2 FQNEAQ (reference sequence). The CDR3 covers 14 residues. The CDR3 DNA reads as TGTGCCAGCAGCTTAGGGACAGGCTGGTACGAGCAGTACTTC. This codes for CASSLGTGWYEQYF.

The rearrangement links TRBV29-1 to TRBJ2-7; no reliable D call. V lost 4 bases and J lost 2, with 6 bases in between. The CDR3 is made up of 11 amino acids. Germline values: CDR1 SQVTM, CDR2 ANQGSEA. The CDR3 nucleotides read TGCAGCGTTGCTTGGACCTACGAGCAGTACTTC. Translating gives CSVAWTYEQYF.